Listed below are T cell receptor beta chains from one sample, sequenced in a study of cytomegalovirus exposure and HLA in healthy donors. Assay used: immunoSEQ multiplex PCR; TCRdb lists only in-frame clones, some missing. The profile shows roughly 200,000 clones, around four fifths of them singletons. The sequencing input was PBMCs. Receptors were obtained from a man in his forties or fifties in good health and CMV-seronegative. The CDR3 runs from the conserved cysteine through the conserved F or W. A D gene is named only where the DNA matches it firmly. Clone size is shown for a subset of rows, as once, few, many or a class of expanded clone.

>TRBJ2-5|TRBV5-1|-|-
TGCGCCAGCAGCGGGACTGGGTCCCAAGAGACCCAGTACTTC
CASSGTGSQETQYF
>TRBJ1-2|TRBV6-1|TRBD1|-
TGTGCCAGCAGTCCCCGGGACAGGGGCTATGGCTACACCTTC
CASSPRDRGYGYTF
>TRBJ2-1|TRBV5-1|-|-
TGCGCCAGCAGCCCCTTCCTAGTATCAGAGCAGTTCTTC
CASSPFLVSEQFF
>TRBJ1-4|TRBV6-5|-|few
TGTGCCAGCAGCAGGGCCGCTAATGAAAAACTGTTTTTT
CASSRAANEKLFF
>TRBJ1-2|TRBV5-1|-|few
TGCGCCAGCAGCTTCGGCGGCACGGGTGGCTACACCTTC
CASSFGGTGGYTF
>TRBJ2-1|TRBV19|TRBD1|-
TGTGCCAGTAGTATACAGGGGGCGTCAAAAGGGGTGCAGTTCTTC
CASSIQGASKGVQFF
>TRBJ1-4|TRBV5-1|-|-
TGCGCCAGCAGCTCCCCCTCGAATGAAAAACTGTTTTTT
CASSSPSNEKLFF
>TRBJ1-5|TRBV6-5|TRBD1|-
TGTGCCAGCAGTTTCGGACAGGGAGTTCAGCCCCAGCATTTT
CASSFGQGVQPQHF
>TRBJ2-1|TRBV28|TRBD2|once
TGTGCCAGCAGTCCGCGGACTAGCGGCTTCAATGAGCAGTTCTTC
CASSPRTSGFNEQFF
>TRBJ1-1|TRBV15|TRBD1|-
TGTGCCACCAGCACCTGGACAGGGGCGCTCAAGACAGCTTTCTTT
CATSTWTGALKTAFF
>TRBJ1-1|TRBV10-3|TRBD1|once
TGTGCCTCCAGGGGACAGGGGGATAGGAACACTGAAGCTTTCTTT
CASRGQGDRNTEAFF
>TRBJ1-2|TRBV18|-|-
TGTGCCAGCTCACCAGGACAGAAGCAGCGCGGCTACACCTTC
CASSPGQKQRGYTF
>TRBJ2-7|TRBV28|TRBD2|-
TGTGCCAGCAGTTTATGGCTAGCGGGCCTTGAGCAGTACTTC
CASSLWLAGLEQYF
>TRBJ2-3|TRBV4-3|TRBD2|-
TGCGCCAGCAGCCAACCCGGGACTAGCGGGAGTGATACGCAGTATTTT
CASSQPGTSGSDTQYF
>TRBJ1-1|TRBV14|-|-
TGTGCCAGCAGCCAAGAATTCTTGAACACTGAAGCTTTCTTT
CASSQEFLNTEAFF
>TRBJ1-6|TRBV9|-|-
TGTGCCAGCAGCTCTCAGACAGCTTTCAATTCACCCCTCCACTTT
CASSSQTAFNSPLHF
>TRBJ2-1|TRBV4-3|-|-
TGCGCCAGCAGCCAAGGGACGGGGGATGAGCAGTTCTTC
CASSQGTGDEQFF
>TRBJ2-1|TRBV18|-|once
TGTGCCAGCTCTGCCAGGAATGAGCAGTTCTTC
CASSARNEQFF
>TRBJ1-4|TRBV27|TRBD1|once
TGTGCCAGCAGTTCTGACAGGGGACATGAAAAACTGTTTTTT
CASSSDRGHEKLFF
>TRBJ2-4|TRBV7-2|-|-
TGTGCCAGCAGCTTACAGGCCGTAGCCAAAAACATTCAGTACTTC
CASSLQAVAKNIQYF
>TRBJ2-3|TRBV18|TRBD2|-
TGTGCCAGCTCACCCCGGGGACTAGCGGGGGGCCCTGGAGGTACGCAGTATTTT
CASSPRGLAGGPGGTQYF
>TRBJ1-1|TRBV18|-|few
TGTGCCAGCTCACGGGGCTCCAACGAAGCTTTCTTT
CASSRGSNEAFF
>TRBJ2-5|TRBV7-3|TRBD2|-
TGTGCCAGCAGCACGACTAGCGGGGGGGCAGAGACCCAGTACTTC
CASSTTSGGAETQYF
>TRBJ1-5|TRBV5-1|TRBD1|-
TGCGCCAGCAGCACGGACAGGGGGGGACAGCCCCAGCATTTT
CASSTDRGGQPQHF
>TRBJ1-2|TRBV28|-|-
TGTGCCAGCAGTTTAACGCTCAGGGCTCAGGGCTACACCTTC
CASSLTLRAQGYTF
>TRBJ2-2|TRBV18|TRBD1|once
TGTGCCAGCTCACCGGGACAGGGGGGAAACACCGGGGAGCTGTTTTTT
CASSPGQGGNTGELFF